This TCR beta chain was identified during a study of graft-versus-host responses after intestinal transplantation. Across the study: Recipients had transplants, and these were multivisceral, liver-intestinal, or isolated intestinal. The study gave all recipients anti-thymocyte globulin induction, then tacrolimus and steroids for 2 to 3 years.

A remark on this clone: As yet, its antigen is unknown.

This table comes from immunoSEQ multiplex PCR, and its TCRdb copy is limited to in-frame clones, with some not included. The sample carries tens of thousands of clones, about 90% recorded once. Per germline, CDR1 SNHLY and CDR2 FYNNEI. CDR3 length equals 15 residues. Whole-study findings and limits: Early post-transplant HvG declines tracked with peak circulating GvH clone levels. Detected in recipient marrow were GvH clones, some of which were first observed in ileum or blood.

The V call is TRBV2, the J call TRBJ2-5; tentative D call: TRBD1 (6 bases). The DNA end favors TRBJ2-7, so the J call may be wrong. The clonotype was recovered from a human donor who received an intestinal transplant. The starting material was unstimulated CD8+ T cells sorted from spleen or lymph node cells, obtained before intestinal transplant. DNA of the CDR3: TGTGCCAGCAGTGAAGCTGTTGCAGGGGTTGGCGAGCAGTACTTC. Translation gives CASSEAVAGVGEQYF.